The present entry profiles one TCR beta chain with its context. No antigen is known for it. These data are taken from a study of monozygotic twins with inflammatory bowel disease. Phlebotomy per donor yielded a single 2.5 ml blood sample. PCR of TCRalpha and TCRbeta cDNA was nested, with two rounds of about 17 and 10 cycles. Reprocessing the 5' RACE reads, TCRdb reports a single entry for every CDR3 protein and omits DNA. The sample table includes some 450,000 distinct CDR3 sequences. Findings and limits, study-wide: Healthy co-twins showed greater TCRbeta diversity (inverse Simpson) than IBD patients.

CDR3 length equals 14 residues. Germline assignment: CDR1 SEHNR and CDR2 FQNEAQ (reference sequence). The sequenced sample was blood. The source is a human donor with ulcerative colitis or Crohn's disease, or a healthy co-twin of an affected twin (not recorded which). The chain couples TRBV7-9 to TRBJ2-3; without DNA, the TCRdb call of TRBD2 cannot be checked. The CDR3 loop reads CASSATSATDTQYF.